What follows are 30 T cell receptor beta chains derived from one specimen sequenced in a study of blood T cell repertoires in COVID-19. TCRdb keeps only in-frame clones here, not all; method: immunoSEQ multiplex PCR. Here the sample spans approximately 240,000 clones, around 82% being singletons. Specimen: peripheral blood. All receptors derive from a woman in her sixties with acute or convalescent COVID-19.

The chain carries TRBV18 and TRBJ1-1; D remains unclear. The V end was cut by 3 bases, the J end by 0 bases, with 5 bases between. Looked up from germline, CDR1 is KGHSH and CDR2 is LQKENI. The CDR3 runs to 13 residues. CDR3 loop: CASSPDMNTEAFF. Here the CDR3 DNA reads TGTGCCAGCTCACCTGACATGAACACTGAAGCTTTCTTT.

The CDR3, as DNA: TGCGCCAGCAGCCAAACGCGTCCCACAGATACGCAGTATTTT. Translating gives CASSQTRPTDTQYF. The rearrangement links TRBV4-1 to TRBJ2-3; D unclear. V lost 2 bases, J lost 2 bases, and 8 bases lay in between. Germline CDR1 MGHRA, CDR2 YSYEKL. The CDR3 runs 14 residues.

The rearrangement uses TRBV6-1 and TRBJ2-3; TRBD1 might be the D (5 bases). The ends were cut back, 2 bases at V and 2 bases at J, with 14 bases in the middle. Germline CDR1 and CDR2: MNHNS and SASEGT. There are 16 residues in the CDR3. CDR3 region: CASSESRTRPTDTQYF. In nucleotides, the CDR3 is TGTGCCAGCAGTGAATCGCGGACAAGACCCACAGATACGCAGTATTTT.

This rearrangement joins TRBV19 to TRBJ1-6; a weak D match, TRBD1 (5 bases). The CDR3 spans 13 residues. Germline values: CDR1 LNHDA, CDR2 SQIVND (reference sequence). With 4 bases removed from V and 8 bases from J, the gap between germline ends came to 9 bases. This CDR3 is CASSNGGYSPLHF. The CDR3 nucleotides read TGTGCCAGTAGTAACGGGGGTTATTCACCCCTCCACTTT.

The J gene is TRBJ2-1, the V gene TRBV13; tentative D call: TRBD2 (5 bases). Germline loops: CDR1 PRHDT, CDR2 FYEKMQ (reference sequence). Deletions cut 5 bases from V and 2 bases from J, with 13 bases between. The length of the CDR3 is 15 residues. In DNA, the CDR3 is TGTGCCAGCAGCCGCAATGAGGGTACCTACAATGAGCAGTTCTTC. Translation: CASSRNEGTYNEQFF. Variable domain in full (rest from reference TRBV13 and TRBJ2-1): AAGVIQSPRHLIKEKRETATLKCYPIPRHDTVYWYQQGPGQDPQFLISFYEKMQSDKGSIPDRFSAQQFSDYHSELNMSSLELGDSALYFCASSRNEGTYNEQFFGPGTRLTVL.

This chain joins TRBV6-6 and TRBJ1-5, with D perhaps matching TRBD1 (6 bases). The length of the CDR3 is 14 residues. The V and J ends lost 5 bases and 3 bases respectively, with 11 bases between them. Per the germline V gene, CDR1 is MNHNY and CDR2 is SVGAGI (reference sequence). The CDR3 loop is CASSLRGINQPQHF. In DNA, the CDR3 is TGTGCCAGCAGTCTAAGGGGGATCAATCAGCCCCAGCATTTT.

The chain links TRBV2 to TRBJ1-1; D not resolved. The CDR3 runs to 12 residues. With 7 bases removed from V and 2 bases from J, the gap between germline ends came to 8 bases. In germline, CDR1 is SNHLY, CDR2 FYNNEI. The CDR3 region is CASTYTNTEAFF. The DNA of the CDR3 is TGTGCCAGCACATATACTAACACTGAAGCTTTCTTT.

The V call is TRBV4-2, the J call TRBJ1-6, with D unresolved. Germline-derived CDR1 and CDR2 are LGHNA and YNFKEQ. Trimming cost V 0 bases and J 3 bases, with 6 bases left between them. CDR3 length: 15 amino acids. In DNA form, the CDR3 reads TGTGCCAGCAGCCAAGACAGTTTCTATAATTCACCCCTCCACTTT. Amino acid sequence: CASSQDSFYNSPLHF.

The V and J genes are TRBV5-1 and TRBJ1-1; 7 nucleotides agree with TRBD1. The ends lost 6 bases at V and 7 bases at J; junction bases unmatched: 12. The CDR3 consists of 14 residues. Germline lookup yields CDR1 SGHRS and CDR2 YFSETQ. CDR3 sequence: CASIRDSQRGEAFF. The DNA of the CDR3 is TGCGCCAGCATCCGGGACAGTCAAAGGGGTGAAGCTTTCTTT.

The chain uses TRBV2 and TRBJ1-2; 7 bases agree with TRBD1. Germline V gene data show CDR1 as SNHLY and CDR2 as FYNNEI. The CDR3 loop spans 13 amino acids. Trimming removed 4 bases from V and 3 bases from J; junction bases left unmatched: 2. This CDR3 reads CASSVGQDYGYTF. As DNA, the CDR3 is TGTGCCAGCAGTGTCGGACAGGACTATGGCTACACCTTC.

This clone was recorded once. The V call is TRBV5-4, the J call TRBJ2-1; 7 nucleotides align to TRBD1. Germline V gene sequence: CDR1 SGHNT, CDR2 YYREEE (reference sequence). The junction had 8 bases not matched to a gene; V was cut back by 4 bases and J by 4 bases. The CDR3 runs 15 residues. The CDR3 nucleotides read TGTGCCAGCAGCCTGTGGGGGACAGTATACAATGAGCAGTTCTTC. It encodes CASSLWGTVYNEQFF.

The rearrangement joins TRBV28 to TRBJ2-7; tentatively, D is TRBD2 (6 bases). Germline assignment: CDR1 MDHEN and CDR2 SYDVKM. V lost 5 bases and J 6 bases, leaving 20 bases between the germline ends. The CDR3 sequence is 15 residues long. CDR3: CASSPTRKGAGEQYF. The CDR3 bases are TGTGCCAGCAGTCCGACCCGAAAGGGAGCGGGCGAGCAGTACTTC.

The V and J genes are TRBV6-5 and TRBJ2-1, with a possible D match to TRBD2 (5 bases). The V and J ends lost 10 bases and 2 bases respectively, with 12 bases between them. The CDR3 has 13 residues. Germline V gene data show CDR1 as MNHEY and CDR2 as SVGAGI. The CDR3 is CATIGRAYNEQFF. The DNA of the CDR3 is TGTGCCACCATCGGGCGGGCCTACAATGAGCAGTTCTTC.

This clone has just a few counts. The CDR3 loop is CASSMVKGANYGYTF. The CDR3 region has the DNA TGTGCCAGTAGTATGGTTAAGGGAGCTAACTATGGCTACACCTTC. The genes are TRBV19 and TRBJ1-2; D gene unclear. The V end was cut by 3 bases, the J end by 0 bases, with 11 bases between. Germline-derived CDR1 and CDR2 are LNHDA and SQIVND (reference sequence). The CDR3 is 15 residues long.

The V gene is TRBV11-2, the J gene TRBJ1-2; 9 bases are shared with TRBD1. Germline trimming cut 0 bases from V and 5 bases from J; bases unmatched to any gene: 10. The CDR3 totals 17 residues. Germline V lookup: CDR1 SGHAT, CDR2 FQNNGV. The CDR3 sequence is CASSLDPGTGTYYGYTF. CDR3 bases: TGTGCCAGCAGCTTAGATCCTGGGACAGGGACCTATTATGGCTACACCTTC.

V and J are TRBV5-1 and TRBJ2-5, with D possibly being TRBD1 (7 bases). CDR1 is SGHRS, CDR2 YFSETQ, per germline. This CDR3 spans 15 amino acids. V was trimmed by 2 bases and J by 2 bases, leaving 13 bases between them. CDR3 loop: CASSLAAGQQETQYF. CDR3 nucleotide sequence: TGCGCCAGCAGCTTAGCCGCGGGACAGCAAGAGACCCAGTACTTC.

The V call is TRBV3-1 (or the pseudogene TRBV3-2), the J call TRBJ2-1; D ambiguous. Per germline, CDR1 LGHDT and CDR2 YNNKEL (reference sequence). This CDR3 is built from 18 residues. Trimming removed 0 bases at V and 0 bases at J, with 15 bases between. Written as DNA, the CDR3 is TGTGCCAGCAGCCAAGATCTCAGGCTTGTGAGCTCCTACAATGAGCAGTTCTTC. Translating it yields CASSQDLRLVSSYNEQFF.

This clone appeared once. The V and J genes are TRBV25-1 and TRBJ1-2; the match to TRBD1 covers 10 bases. Germline assignment: CDR1 MGHDK and CDR2 SYGVNS. The CDR3 is 18 amino acids. Trimming removed 1 base from V and 4 bases from J; junction bases left unmatched: 12. The CDR3 spells CASSESPGQGDLFYGYTF. The CDR3 DNA sequence: TGTGCCAGCAGTGAATCTCCAGGACAGGGGGACCTTTTCTATGGCTACACCTTC.

V and J are TRBV7-3 and TRBJ2-1, with TRBD2 matching 9 bases. CDR1 and CDR2 from the germline V gene are SGHTA and FQGTGA. J was trimmed by 10 bases and V by 1 base; bases with no gene match: 5. This CDR3 has 14 residues. CDR3 protein: CASSLSGGAVEQFF. CDR3 coding DNA: TGTGCCAGCAGCTTAAGCGGGGGGGCAGTAGAGCAGTTCTTC.

This rearrangement joins TRBV5-6 to TRBJ1-3; no clear D. This CDR3 is 14 amino acids long. V lost 4 bases and J lost 4, with 12 bases in between. Looked up from germline, CDR1 is SGHDT and CDR2 is YYEEEE. CDR3: CASSTAAAGNTIYF. CDR3 DNA sequence: TGTGCCAGCAGCACCGCAGCGGCCGGAAACACCATATATTTT.

In DNA, the CDR3 is TGTGCCAGCAGTAAACTAGCGGGGGGACCCGAAGCTAGCACAGATACGCAGTATTTT. This codes for CASSKLAGGPEASTDTQYF. V is TRBV6-4 and J is TRBJ2-3, with 12 bases identical to TRBD2. V gave up 5 bases and J gave up 0 bases; unmatched junction bases: 12. CDR3 length: 19 residues. CDR1 and CDR2 (germline): MRHNA, SNTAGT.

The V gene is TRBV7-8, the J gene TRBJ1-4; 8 bases are shared with TRBD1. Trimming removed 5 bases from V and 4 bases from J; junction bases left unmatched: 9. This CDR3 spans 16 amino acids. CDR1 and CDR2 (germline): SGHVS, FQNEAQ. DNA for the CDR3: TGTGCCAGCAGCGTTAGACAGGGGAAGGGTAATGAAAAACTGTTTTTT. Encoded protein: CASSVRQGKGNEKLFF.

This clone showed up just once. The chain employs TRBV11-2 and TRBJ2-2; tentatively, D is TRBD1 (6 bases). Germline lookup yields CDR1 SGHAT and CDR2 FQNNGV. Between the trimmed V and J ends, which lost 6 bases and 4 bases, there was a span of 15 bases. The CDR3 contains 15 residues. The CDR3 reads CASSVGALGTGELFF. CDR3 DNA: TGTGCCAGCAGTGTGGGGGCGTTGGGCACCGGGGAGCTGTTTTTT.

The rearrangement links TRBV7-9 to TRBJ1-1; tentative D call: TRBD1 (5 bases). Germline loops: CDR1 SEHNR, CDR2 FQNEAQ (reference sequence). V was shortened by 3 bases and J by 6 bases, with 8 bases between the two germline ends. The CDR3 runs 12 residues. CDR3 nucleotide sequence: TGTGCCAGCAGCTTGGGACTTGCTGAAGCTTTCTTT. Encoded protein: CASSLGLAEAFF.

This clone has only a few counts. The chain uses TRBV28 and TRBJ1-4, with D perhaps matching TRBD1 (5 bases). The CDR3 sequence is 17 residues long. Germline CDR1 and CDR2: MDHEN and SYDVKM. The V end lost 0 bases, the J end lost 5 bases, and 16 bases lay between the germline ends. CDR3: CASSLWVPGTANEKLFF. In DNA form, the CDR3 reads TGTGCCAGCAGTTTATGGGTCCCCGGGACTGCCAATGAAAAACTGTTTTTT.

The CDR3 protein is CASSYLQTGMNTEAFF. Written as DNA, the CDR3 is TGTGCCAGCAGTTACCTACAGACAGGGATGAACACTGAAGCTTTCTTT. The rearrangement joins TRBV6-5 to TRBJ1-1, with 7 positions matching TRBD1. CDR1 MNHEY and CDR2 SVGAGI come from the germline V gene. After removal of 2 bases from V and 0 bases from J, the junction contained 6 bases not matched to a gene. This CDR3 is 16 amino acids long.

The chain combines TRBV5-4 with TRBJ1-2; tentative D call: TRBD1 (5 bases). The CDR3 is made up of 13 amino acids. The V end lost 5 bases, the J end lost 3 bases, and 11 bases lay between the germline ends. The germline V gene has CDR1 SGHNT and CDR2 YYREEE (reference sequence). CDR3 in DNA: TGTGCCAGCAGGGTCGACAGTCACTATGGCTACACCTTC. Translated: CASRVDSHYGYTF.

The chain carries TRBV10-3 and TRBJ2-1; D is uncertain. CDR3 length: 12 amino acids. Trimming took off 4 bases at V and 6 bases at J, with 7 bases between the two ends. CDR1 and CDR2 from the germline V gene are ENHRY and SYGVKD. The CDR3 spells CAISVSGNEQFF. Written as DNA, the CDR3 is TGTGCCATCAGTGTATCAGGCAATGAGCAGTTCTTC.

The V call is TRBV2, the J call TRBJ2-2; D may be TRBD2 (6 bases). The germline V gene encodes CDR1 SNHLY and CDR2 FYNNEI. V lost 6 bases and J 4 bases, leaving 12 bases between the germline ends. The CDR3 covers 14 residues. The CDR3 DNA reads as TGTGCCAGCAGCCGGGACGGGGGCACCGGGGAGCTGTTTTTT. As protein: CASSRDGGTGELFF.

The chain links TRBV23-1 to TRBJ1-2; TRBD1 is a possible D gene (6 bases). TRBV23-1 is reported as an ORF; its role is uncertain. Trimming took 2 bases from V and 3 from J, leaving 16 bases between them. The CDR3 has 16 amino acids. CDR3 amino acids: CASSQKGQGPDYGYTF. Here the CDR3 DNA reads TGCGCCAGCAGTCAAAAGGGGCAGGGGCCCGACTATGGCTACACCTTC.